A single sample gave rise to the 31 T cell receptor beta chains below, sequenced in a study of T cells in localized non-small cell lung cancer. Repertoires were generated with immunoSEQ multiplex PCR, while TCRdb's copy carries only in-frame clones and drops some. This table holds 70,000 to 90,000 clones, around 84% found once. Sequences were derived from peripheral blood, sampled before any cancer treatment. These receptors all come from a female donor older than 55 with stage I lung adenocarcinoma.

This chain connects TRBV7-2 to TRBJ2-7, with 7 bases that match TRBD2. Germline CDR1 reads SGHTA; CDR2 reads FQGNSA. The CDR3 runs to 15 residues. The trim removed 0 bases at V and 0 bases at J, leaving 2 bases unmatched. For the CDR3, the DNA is TGTGCCAGCAGCTTAGCGGGCGGGAGCTCCTACGAGCAGTACTTC. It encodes CASSLAGGSSYEQYF.

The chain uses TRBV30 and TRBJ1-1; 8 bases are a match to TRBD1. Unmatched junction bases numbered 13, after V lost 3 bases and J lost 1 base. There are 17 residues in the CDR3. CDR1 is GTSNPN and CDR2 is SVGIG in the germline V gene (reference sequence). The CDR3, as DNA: TGTGCCTGGAGCCTAGCACTAGGCAGGGGGCGGAACACTGAAGCTTTCTTT. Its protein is CAWSLALGRGRNTEAFF. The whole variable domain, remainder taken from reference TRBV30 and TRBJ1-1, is SQTIHQWPATLVQPVGSPLSLECTVEGTSNPNLYWYRQAAGRGLQLLFYSVGIGQISSEVPQNLSASRPQDRQFILSSKKLLLSDSGFYLCAWSLALGRGRNTEAFFGQGTRLTVV.

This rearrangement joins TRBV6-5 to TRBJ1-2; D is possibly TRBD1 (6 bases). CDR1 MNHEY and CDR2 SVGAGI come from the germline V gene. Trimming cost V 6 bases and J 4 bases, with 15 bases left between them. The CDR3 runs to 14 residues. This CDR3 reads CASSPRDTLYGYTF. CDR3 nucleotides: TGTGCCAGCAGCCCCCGGGACACCCTCTATGGCTACACCTTC.

In nucleotides, the CDR3 is TGTGCCAGCAGCGCCGAGACAGGGCCCTCCTACGAGCAGTACTTC. Amino acid sequence: CASSAETGPSYEQYF. The J gene is TRBJ2-7, the V gene TRBV7-2; 7 nucleotides match TRBD1. V lost 5 bases, J lost 0 bases, and 7 bases stayed unmatched. The CDR3 runs 15 residues. The germline gives CDR1 SGHTA, CDR2 FQGNSA. The full variable domain, rest sourced from reference TRBV7-2 and TRBJ2-7, is GAGVSQSPSNKVTEKGKDVELRCDPISGHTALYWYRQSLGQGLEFLIYFQGNSAPDKSGLPSDRFSAERTGGSVSTLTIQRTQQEDSAVYLCASSAETGPSYEQYFGPGTRLTVT.

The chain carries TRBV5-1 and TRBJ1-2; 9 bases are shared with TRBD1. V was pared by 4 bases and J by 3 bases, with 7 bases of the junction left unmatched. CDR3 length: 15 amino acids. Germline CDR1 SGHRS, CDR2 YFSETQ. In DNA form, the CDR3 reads TGCGCCAGCAGCGGATCCGGGACAGGGTACTATGGCTACACCTTC. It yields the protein CASSGSGTGYYGYTF.

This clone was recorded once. CDR3 loop: CASRTGSLNTGELFF. The CDR3 DNA sequence: TGCGCCAGCAGAACCGGGTCCCTTAACACCGGGGAGCTGTTTTTT. The rearrangement uses TRBV5-1 and TRBJ2-2; D ambiguous. The CDR3 is 15 amino acids. CDR1 is SGHRS and CDR2 is YFSETQ in the germline V gene. The V and J ends lost 5 bases and 2 bases respectively, with 13 bases between them. The full variable domain, its missing parts supplied by reference TRBV5-1 and TRBJ2-2, is KAGVTQTPRYLIKTRGQQVTLSCSPISGHRSVSWYQQTPGQGLQFLFEYFSETQRNKGNFPGRFSGRQFSNSRSEMNVSTLELGDSALYLCASRTGSLNTGELFFGEGSRLTVL.

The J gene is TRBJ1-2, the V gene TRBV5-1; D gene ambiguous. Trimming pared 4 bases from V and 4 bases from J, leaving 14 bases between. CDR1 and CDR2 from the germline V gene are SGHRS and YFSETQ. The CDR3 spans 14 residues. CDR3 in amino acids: CASSRLNSGYGYTF. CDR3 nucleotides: TGCGCCAGCAGCCGGTTGAACAGTGGCTATGGCTACACCTTC.

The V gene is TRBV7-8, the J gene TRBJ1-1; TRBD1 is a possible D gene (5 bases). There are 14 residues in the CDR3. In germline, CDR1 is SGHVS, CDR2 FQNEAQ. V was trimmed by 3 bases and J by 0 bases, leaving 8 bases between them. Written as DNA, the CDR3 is TGTGCCAGCAGCTTGGGGGTCATGAACACTGAAGCTTTCTTT. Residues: CASSLGVMNTEAFF.

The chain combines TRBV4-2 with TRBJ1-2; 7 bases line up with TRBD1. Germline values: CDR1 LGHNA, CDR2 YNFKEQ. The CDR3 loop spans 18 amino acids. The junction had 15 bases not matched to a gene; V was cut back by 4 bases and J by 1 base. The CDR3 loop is CASSRGAVGDRVNYGYTF. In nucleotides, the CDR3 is TGTGCCAGCAGCCGAGGGGCGGTGGGGGACAGAGTTAACTATGGCTACACCTTC.

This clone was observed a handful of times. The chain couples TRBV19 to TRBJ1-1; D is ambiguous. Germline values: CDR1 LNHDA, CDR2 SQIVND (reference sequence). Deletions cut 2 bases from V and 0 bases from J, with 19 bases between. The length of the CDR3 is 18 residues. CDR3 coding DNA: TGTGCCAGTAGTATAAGCAAACGGAGATACAGCCTGAACACTGAAGCTTTCTTT. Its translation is CASSISKRRYSLNTEAFF.

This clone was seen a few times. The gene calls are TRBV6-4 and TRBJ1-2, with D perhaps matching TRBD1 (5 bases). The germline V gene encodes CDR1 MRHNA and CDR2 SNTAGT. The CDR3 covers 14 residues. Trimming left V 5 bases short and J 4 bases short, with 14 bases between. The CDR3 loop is CASSPGVIGYGYTF. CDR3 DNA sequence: TGTGCCAGCAGTCCGGGGGTGATCGGCTATGGCTACACCTTC.

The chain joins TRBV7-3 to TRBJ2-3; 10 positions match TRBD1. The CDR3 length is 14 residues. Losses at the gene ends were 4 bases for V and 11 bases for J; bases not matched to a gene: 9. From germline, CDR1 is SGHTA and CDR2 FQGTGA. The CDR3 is CASSSGTGVSGQYF. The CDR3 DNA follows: TGTGCCAGCAGCTCCGGGACAGGGGTCAGTGGGCAGTATTTT.

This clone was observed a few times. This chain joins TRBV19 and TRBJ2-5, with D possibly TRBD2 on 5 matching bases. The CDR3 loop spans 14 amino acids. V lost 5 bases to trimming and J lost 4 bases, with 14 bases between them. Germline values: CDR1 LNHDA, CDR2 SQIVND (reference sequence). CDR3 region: CASSHTWTAETQYF. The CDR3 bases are TGTGCCAGTAGTCACACTTGGACTGCAGAGACCCAGTACTTC.

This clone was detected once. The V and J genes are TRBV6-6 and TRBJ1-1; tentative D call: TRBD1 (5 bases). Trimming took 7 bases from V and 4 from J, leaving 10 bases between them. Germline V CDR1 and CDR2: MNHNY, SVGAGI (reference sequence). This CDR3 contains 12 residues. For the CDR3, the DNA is TGTGCCAGCAAGACCGGGGCCACTGAAGCTTTCTTT. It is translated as CASKTGATEAFF.

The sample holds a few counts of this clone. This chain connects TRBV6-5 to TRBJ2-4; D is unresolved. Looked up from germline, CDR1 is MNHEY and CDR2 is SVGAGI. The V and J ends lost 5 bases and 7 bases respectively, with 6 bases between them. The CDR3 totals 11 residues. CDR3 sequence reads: CASSDFNIQYF. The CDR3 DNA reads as TGTGCCAGCAGTGACTTTAACATTCAGTACTTC.

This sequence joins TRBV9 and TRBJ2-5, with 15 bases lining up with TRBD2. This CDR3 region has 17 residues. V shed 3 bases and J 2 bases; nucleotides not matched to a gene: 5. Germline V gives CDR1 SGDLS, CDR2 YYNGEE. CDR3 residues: CASSAGLAGGRQETQYF. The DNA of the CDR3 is TGTGCCAGCAGCGCAGGACTAGCGGGAGGGCGGCAAGAGACCCAGTACTTC.

The CDR3 bases are TGTGCCAGCAGCTTGGCGGGTGGCACCATATATTTT. This translates into CASSLAGGTIYF. The chain has TRBV5-6 and TRBJ1-3; unclear D gene. The CDR3 consists of 12 residues. The germline gives CDR1 SGHDT, CDR2 YYEEEE. V was pared by 0 bases and J by 9 bases, with 7 bases between. The variable domain in full, completed from reference TRBV5-6 and TRBJ1-3, reads DAGVTQSPTHLIKTRGQQVTLRCSPKSGHDTVSWYQQALGQGPQFIFQYYEEEERQRGNFPDRFSGHQFPNYSSELNVNALLLGDSALYLCASSLAGGTIYFGEGSWLTVV.

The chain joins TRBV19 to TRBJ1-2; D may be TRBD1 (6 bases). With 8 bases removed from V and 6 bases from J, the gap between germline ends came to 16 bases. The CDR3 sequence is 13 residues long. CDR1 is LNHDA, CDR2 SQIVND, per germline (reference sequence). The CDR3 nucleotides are TGTGCCAGTCAGCAGGGGCCAGCGGATGGCTACACCTTC. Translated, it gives CASQQGPADGYTF.

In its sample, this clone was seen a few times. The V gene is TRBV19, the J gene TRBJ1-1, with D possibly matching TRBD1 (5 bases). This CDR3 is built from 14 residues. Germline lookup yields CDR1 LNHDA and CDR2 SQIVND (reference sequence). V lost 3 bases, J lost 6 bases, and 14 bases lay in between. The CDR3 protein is CASSIRGLGAEAFF. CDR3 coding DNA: TGTGCCAGTAGTATCAGAGGTCTAGGGGCTGAAGCTTTCTTT. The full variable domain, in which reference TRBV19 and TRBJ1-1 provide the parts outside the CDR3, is DGGITQSPKYLFRKEGQNVTLSCEQNLNHDAMYWYRQDPGQGLRLIYYSQIVNDFQKGDIAEGYSVSREKKESFPLTVTSAQKNPTAFYLCASSIRGLGAEAFFGQGTRLTVV.

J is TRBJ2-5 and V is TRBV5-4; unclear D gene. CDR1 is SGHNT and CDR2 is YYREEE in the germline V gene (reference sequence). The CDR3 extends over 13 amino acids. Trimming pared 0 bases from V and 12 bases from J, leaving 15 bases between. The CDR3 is CASSLAGTPGEYF. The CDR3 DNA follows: TGTGCCAGCAGCTTGGCCGGAACCCCTGGGGAGTACTTC. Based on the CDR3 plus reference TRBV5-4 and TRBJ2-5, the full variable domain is ETGVTQSPTHLIKTRGQQVTLRCSSQSGHNTVSWYQQALGQGPQFIFQYYREEENGRGNFPPRFSGLQFPNYSSELNVNALELDDSALYLCASSLAGTPGEYFGPGTRLLVL.

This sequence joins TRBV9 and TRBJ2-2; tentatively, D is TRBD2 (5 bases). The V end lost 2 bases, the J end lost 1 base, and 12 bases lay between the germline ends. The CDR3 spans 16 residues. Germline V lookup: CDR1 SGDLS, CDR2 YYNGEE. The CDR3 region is CASSVGLAGNTGELFF. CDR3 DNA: TGTGCCAGCAGCGTGGGTCTAGCTGGGAACACCGGGGAGCTGTTTTTT.

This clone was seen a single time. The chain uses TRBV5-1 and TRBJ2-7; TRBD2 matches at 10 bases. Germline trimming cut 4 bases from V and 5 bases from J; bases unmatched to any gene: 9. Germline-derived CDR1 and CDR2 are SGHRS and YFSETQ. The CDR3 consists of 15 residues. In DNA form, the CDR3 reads TGCGCCAGCAGCCGTGAGCCGGGACTAGCGAACGAGCAGTACTTC. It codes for CASSREPGLANEQYF.

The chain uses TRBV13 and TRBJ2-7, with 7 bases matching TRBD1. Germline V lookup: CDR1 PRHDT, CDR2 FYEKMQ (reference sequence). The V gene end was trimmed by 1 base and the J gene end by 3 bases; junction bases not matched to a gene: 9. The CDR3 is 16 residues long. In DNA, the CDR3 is TGTGCCAGCAGCTTAGAGAGTGGCAGGGGGAACTACGAGCAGTACTTC. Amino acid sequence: CASSLESGRGNYEQYF.

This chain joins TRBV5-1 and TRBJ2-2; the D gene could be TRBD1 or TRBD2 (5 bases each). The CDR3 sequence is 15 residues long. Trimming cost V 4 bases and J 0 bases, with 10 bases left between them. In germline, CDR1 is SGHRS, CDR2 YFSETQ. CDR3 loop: CASSIRDPNTGELFF. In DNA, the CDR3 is TGCGCCAGCAGCATCCGGGACCCGAACACCGGGGAGCTGTTTTTT.

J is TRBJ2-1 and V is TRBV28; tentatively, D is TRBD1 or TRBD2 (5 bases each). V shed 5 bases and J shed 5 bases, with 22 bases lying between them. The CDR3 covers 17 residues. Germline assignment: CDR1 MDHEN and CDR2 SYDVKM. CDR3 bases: TGTGCCAGCAGTGCTTACCGGGACCACGAACGACACAATGAGCAGTTCTTC. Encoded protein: CASSAYRDHERHNEQFF.

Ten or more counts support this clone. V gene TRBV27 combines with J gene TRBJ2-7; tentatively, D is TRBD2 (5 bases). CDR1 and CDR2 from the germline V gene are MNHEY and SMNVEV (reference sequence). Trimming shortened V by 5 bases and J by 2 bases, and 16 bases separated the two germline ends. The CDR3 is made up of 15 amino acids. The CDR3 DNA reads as TGTGCCAGCAGTCCCGAGGGAAGGGTACCCTACGAGCAGTACTTC. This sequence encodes CASSPEGRVPYEQYF.

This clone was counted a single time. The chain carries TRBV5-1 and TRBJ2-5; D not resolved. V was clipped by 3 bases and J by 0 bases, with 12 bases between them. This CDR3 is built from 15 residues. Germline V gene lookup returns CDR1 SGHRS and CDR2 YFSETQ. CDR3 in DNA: TGCGCCAGCAGCTCCTCCGGCCTGCACCAAGAGACCCAGTACTTC. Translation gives CASSSSGLHQETQYF. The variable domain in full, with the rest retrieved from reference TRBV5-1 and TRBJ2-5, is KAGVTQTPRYLIKTRGQQVTLSCSPISGHRSVSWYQQTPGQGLQFLFEYFSETQRNKGNFPGRFSGRQFSNSRSEMNVSTLELGDSALYLCASSSSGLHQETQYFGPGTRLLVL.

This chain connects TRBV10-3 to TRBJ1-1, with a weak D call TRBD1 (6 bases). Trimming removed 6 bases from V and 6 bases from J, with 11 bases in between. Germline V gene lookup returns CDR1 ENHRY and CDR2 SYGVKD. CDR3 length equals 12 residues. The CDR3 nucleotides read TGTGCCATCAGCCCCAAGGGGGCTGAAGCTTTCTTT. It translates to CAISPKGAEAFF.

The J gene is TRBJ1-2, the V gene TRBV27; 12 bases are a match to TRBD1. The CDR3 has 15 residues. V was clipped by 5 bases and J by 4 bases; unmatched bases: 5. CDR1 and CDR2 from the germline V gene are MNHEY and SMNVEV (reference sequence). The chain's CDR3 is CASSLGTGGTYGYTF. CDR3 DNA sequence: TGTGCCAGCAGTCTCGGGACAGGGGGCACCTATGGCTACACCTTC.

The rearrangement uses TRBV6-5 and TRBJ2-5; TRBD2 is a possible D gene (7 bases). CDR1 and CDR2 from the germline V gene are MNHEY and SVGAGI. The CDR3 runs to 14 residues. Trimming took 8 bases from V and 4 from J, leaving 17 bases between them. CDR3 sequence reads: CASSAGAGGETQYF. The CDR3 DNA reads TGTGCCAGCTCGGCGGGGGCAGGAGGAGAGACCCAGTACTTC.

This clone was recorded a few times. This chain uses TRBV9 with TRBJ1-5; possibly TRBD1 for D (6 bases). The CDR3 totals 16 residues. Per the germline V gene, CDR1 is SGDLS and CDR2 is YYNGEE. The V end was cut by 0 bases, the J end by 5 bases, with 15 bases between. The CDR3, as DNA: TGTGCCAGCAGCGTAGGGCCCGGGAGGGGGGATCAGCCCCAGCATTTT. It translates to CASSVGPGRGDQPQHF. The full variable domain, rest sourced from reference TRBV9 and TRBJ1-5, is DSGVTQTPKHLITATGQRVTLRCSPRSGDLSVYWYQQSLDQGLQFLIQYYNGEERAKGNILERFSAQQFPDLHSELNLSSLELGDSALYFCASSVGPGRGDQPQHFGDGTRLSIL.